The rows below give T cell receptor beta chains drawn from one sample of a study of shared clonotypes between healthy human individuals. Clones were sequenced by immunoSEQ multiplex PCR, and TCRdb holds only the in-frame ones, with some missing. Here the sample spans roughly 600,000 clones, 98% being singletons. The specimen was naive CD8+ T cells sorted from blood. The receptors here all came from a man aged 25 to 40 in good health. The CDR3 runs from the conserved cysteine through the conserved F or W. D genes are given only for firm matches. Expanded clones are given a class, and other clones once, few, many or no size at all.

>TRBJ2-1|NA|TRBD2|TRBV29-1
CSDRTSGSEWEQFF
TGCAGCGATAGGACTAGCGGGAGCGAGTGGGAGCAGTTCTTC
>TRBJ1-5|NA|NA|TRBV4-1
CASSSDGNSNQPQHF
TGCGCCAGCAGCTCGGACGGGAATAGCAATCAGCCCCAGCATTTT
>TRBJ1-1|NA|NA|TRBV7-9
CASSLGTAEAFF
TGTGCCAGCAGCTTAGGGACAGCTGAAGCTTTCTTT
>TRBJ1-1|NA|NA|TRBV9
CASSPGPMNTEAFF
TGTGCCAGCAGTCCCGGCCCAATGAACACTGAAGCTTTCTTT
>TRBJ1-2|once|NA|TRBV7-9
CASAGGGIGGYTF
TGTGCCAGCGCAGGCGGGGGGATCGGTGGCTACACCTTC
>TRBJ2-1|NA|TRBD2|TRBV7-8
CASSLVWQLAGNNEQFF
TGTGCCAGCAGCTTAGTCTGGCAACTAGCGGGCAACAATGAGCAGTTCTTC
>TRBJ2-1|NA|NA|TRBV27
CASSVEYPSYNEQFF
TGTGCCAGCTCGGTTGAATATCCTTCCTACAATGAGCAGTTCTTC
>TRBJ1-1|NA|NA|TRBV30
CAWSWGQNTEAFF
TGTGCCTGGAGTTGGGGGCAAAACACTGAAGCTTTCTTT
>TRBJ1-5|NA|TRBD1|TRBV7-9
CASSKGQGTIEPQHF
TGTGCCAGCAGCAAAGGACAGGGGACGATAGAGCCCCAGCATTTT
>TRBJ2-2|NA|NA|TRBV7-9
CASSLYPNTGELFF
TGTGCCAGCAGCTTATACCCTAACACCGGGGAGCTGTTTTTT
>TRBJ2-2|NA|TRBD2|TRBV27
CASNRLAEVELFF
TGTGCCAGCAACCGTCTAGCGGAGGTGGAGCTGTTTTTT
>TRBJ1-2|once|NA|TRBV7-9
CASSGNPIYGYTF
TGTGCCAGCAGCGGGAACCCCATCTATGGCTACACCTTC
>TRBJ2-3|NA|TRBD2|TRBV27
CASSLYPGLAVNNTQYF
TGTGCCAGCAGTTTATACCCGGGACTAGCAGTCAATAATACGCAGTATTTT
>TRBJ1-1|once|TRBD1|TRBV7-9
CASSLGQGKDTEAFF
TGTGCCAGCAGCCTAGGACAGGGGAAGGACACTGAAGCTTTCTTT
>TRBJ2-3|once|TRBD1|TRBV11-3
CASSSRDSDPDTQYF
TGTGCCAGCAGCTCCCGGGACAGCGATCCAGATACGCAGTATTTT
>TRBJ2-7|NA|TRBD2|TRBV6-6
CASSYTGLAGAYEQYF
TGTGCCAGCAGTTACACCGGACTAGCGGGAGCTTACGAGCAGTACTTC
>TRBJ2-7|NA|TRBD1|TRBV7-9
CASSLGRDRGQIEQYF
TGTGCCAGCAGCTTAGGCCGGGACAGGGGGCAAATCGAGCAGTACTTC
>TRBJ2-7|NA|TRBD2|TRBV7-9
CASSGTSGKYEQYF
TGTGCCAGCAGCGGGACTAGCGGGAAATACGAGCAGTACTTC
>TRBJ2-7|NA|NA|TRBV30
CAWSAGTTYEQYF
TGTGCCTGGAGTGCCGGGACAACCTACGAGCAGTACTTC
>TRBJ1-2|NA|NA|TRBV29-1
CSVDRGYGYTF
TGCAGCGTGGACCGTGGCTATGGCTACACCTTC
>TRBJ2-1|NA|TRBD1|TRBV10-2
CASRQGNEQFF
TGCGCCAGCAGACAGGGGAATGAGCAGTTCTTC
>TRBJ2-5|NA|TRBD1|TRBV28
CASSSGQQIGQETQYF
TGTGCCAGCAGTTCGGGACAGCAAATTGGTCAAGAGACCCAGTACTTC
>TRBJ2-2|NA|NA|TRBV13
CASSSRFGSGDTGELFF
NA
>TRBJ2-3|NA|NA|TRBV9
CASSVSGSTDTQYF
TGTGCCAGCAGCGTTAGCGGAAGCACAGATACGCAGTATTTT
>TRBJ2-3|NA|TRBD1|TRBV6-6
CASNNRPGGKDTQYF
TGTGCCAGCAACAACAGGCCAGGGGGCAAAGATACGCAGTATTTT
>TRBJ1-1|NA|NA|TRBV7-9
CASSSSEGQGGAFF
TGTGCCAGCAGCTCCTCGGAGGGGCAGGGTGGTGCTTTCTTT
>TRBJ1-2|NA|TRBD1|TRBV5-4
CASSLPGTGNSYPEGYTF
TGTGCCAGCAGCTTGCCGGGGACAGGGAATTCCTATCCGGAGGGCTACACCTTC
>TRBJ2-5|NA|TRBD1|TRBV2
CATGQGIKTQYF
TGTGCCACCGGACAGGGGATCAAGACCCAGTACTTC
>TRBJ2-7|NA|NA|TRBV21-1
CASSKEWTGSSYEQYF
TGTGCCAGCAGCAAAGAGTGGACGGGAAGCTCCTACGAGCAGTACTTC
>TRBJ2-3|NA|TRBD2|TRBV7-9
CASSSPELAGVADTQYF
TGTGCCAGCAGCTCCCCCGAACTAGCGGGTGTGGCAGATACGCAGTATTTT
>TRBJ1-4|NA|TRBD1|TRBV27
CASRTGVRDEKLFF
TGTGCCAGCAGGACAGGGGTAAGAGACGAAAAACTGTTTTTT
>TRBJ2-7|NA|NA|TRBV28
CASSQHMTGTFSYEQYF
TGTGCCAGCAGCCAACACATGACAGGGACTTTCTCCTACGAGCAGTACTTC
>TRBJ2-3|NA|TRBD2|TRBV27
CASTRGASGKDTQYF
TGTGCCAGCACCCGTGGGGCTAGCGGGAAAGATACGCAGTATTTT
>TRBJ2-5|NA|TRBD1|TRBV7-9
CASRLQGARETQYF
TGTGCCAGCAGACTACAGGGGGCGAGGGAGACCCAGTACTTC
>TRBJ2-1|NA|TRBD1|TRBV5-1
CASSSDRVEQFF
TGCGCCAGCAGCTCGGACAGGGTCGAGCAGTTCTTC
>TRBJ2-3|NA|NA|TRBV7-8
CASSPFRGTTDTQYF
TGTGCCAGCAGCCCCTTCCGAGGGACCACAGATACGCAGTATTTT
>TRBJ1-1|few|NA|TRBV5-1
CASREQGSNTEAFF
TGCGCCAGCAGAGAACAGGGATCGAACACTGAAGCTTTCTTT
>TRBJ1-2|NA|NA|TRBV29-1
CSVDFLTF
TGCAGCGTTGATTTCCTCACCTTC
>TRBJ2-5|NA|NA|TRBV5-8
CASSVREQETQYF
TGTGCCAGCAGCGTCCGGGAGCAAGAGACCCAGTACTTC
>TRBJ2-1|NA|TRBD2|TRBV10-2
CASSELTSEPLYNEQFF
TGCGCCAGCAGTGAGCTGACTAGCGAGCCCCTCTACAATGAGCAGTTCTTC